One and the same sample provided the 4 T cell receptor beta chains below, sequenced in a study of blood T cells in healthy people across ages. A J-beta primer mix and a sample-barcoded 5' primer were used in a second PCR of about 7 to 12 cycles. From the 5' RACE reads, TCRdb called clonotypes with MiXCR, one entry per CDR3 protein. The sample contains under 1,000,000 distinct CDR3 sequences, under 40% of which appear only once. The sequencing sample was made of blood. Receptor source: a man between 18 and 29 years old in good health.

The CDR3 spells CSASGGAFHEQFF. The CDR3 coding sequence is TGCAGTGCTAGCGGGGGGGCCTTCCATGAGCAGTTCTTC. The chain recombines TRBV20-1 with TRBJ2-1, with 8 positions matching TRBD2. The germline V gene encodes CDR1 DFQATT and CDR2 SNEGSKA (reference sequence). CDR3 length: 13 residues. Trimming at V came to 3 bases and at J to 8 bases, leaving 6 bases not matched to a gene.

This clonotype has a count of ten or more. This sequence joins TRBV5-5 and TRBJ2-7; 9 positions agree with TRBD1. The CDR3 loop spans 14 amino acids. Losses at the gene ends were 5 bases for V and 4 bases for J; bases not matched to a gene: 7. Germline CDR1 SGHKS, CDR2 YYEKEE (reference sequence). CDR3: CASSLGTGRYEQYF. The DNA of the CDR3 is TGTGCCAGCAGTCTCGGGACAGGGCGGTACGAGCAGTACTTC.

This clonotype came up a few times. The rearrangement joins TRBV18 to TRBJ2-1; 8 nucleotides align to TRBD1. Germline loops: CDR1 KGHSH, CDR2 LQKENI. The J segment lost 6 bases and the V segment lost 2 bases, leaving 18 bases of the junction unmatched. The CDR3 is 19 amino acids. CDR3 in amino acids: CASSPSIGQGPTISNEQFF. CDR3 nucleotide sequence: TGTGCCAGCTCACCATCGATTGGACAGGGTCCCACTATTAGCAATGAGCAGTTCTTC. Full variable domain (rest looked up from reference TRBV18 and TRBJ2-1): NAGVMQNPRHLVRRRGQEARLRCSPMKGHSHVYWYRQLPEEGLKFMVYLQKENIIDESGMPKERFSAEFPKEGPSILRIQQVVRGDSAAYFCASSPSIGQGPTISNEQFFGPGTRLTVL.

This clonotype was observed many times. The V gene is TRBV12-3 or TRBV12-4, the J gene TRBJ1-1, with D perhaps matching TRBD1 (6 bases). This CDR3 spans 13 amino acids. V was cut by 6 bases and J by 1 base, with 9 bases left in between. DNA for the CDR3: TGTGCCAGCAGATTACAGGGGAACACTGAAGCTTTCTTT. Encoded protein: CASRLQGNTEAFF.